The source of this T cell receptor beta chain is a study of human T cells and chemical hapten exposure. Turning to the study itself: The scalp of each patient received a weekly diphenylcyclopropenone dose for the full roughly 23-week study.

TCRdb itself ran the RACE reads through MiXCR, one entry per CDR3 protein. The sample shows some 400,000 distinct CDR3 sequences, approximately 5.1% of them seen only once. The V and J ends lost 6 bases and 4 bases, in that order; junction bases with no gene match: 14. This CDR3 is built from 16 residues. Documented time point: pre-sensitization, week 0. The treatment denotes: therapeutic diphenylcyclopropenone sensitization with weekly scalp DPC. The clonotype was recovered from a woman between 45 and 65 years old with alopecia areata. Some clones in this sample may be carry-over from other donors' samples. This chain uses TRBV12-3 or TRBV12-4 with TRBJ1-1; TRBD1 aligns across 7 bases. The specimen comprised whole blood, sampled in connection with sensitization to the hapten diphenylcyclopropenone (DPC). This CDR3 reads CASRDIKRTGLTEAFF. CDR3 DNA: TGTGCCAGCAGGGATATCAAAAGGACAGGACTCACTGAAGCTTTCTTT.